These T cell receptor beta chains were read from a single sample in a study of molecular identifiers for immune sequencing clone quantification. One entry per CDR3 protein, called by TCRdb with MiXCR from the PCR reads. The sample records under 600,000 distinct CDR3 sequences, about a quarter being singletons. The source material was naive CD8+ T cells from blood, with Jurkat cell RNA spiked in. These receptor sequences come from a human donor in good health. Some libraries in this study had Jurkat cell RNA spiked in. Each CDR3 is given with its conserved first and last residue. Each record gives: clone size, V gene, CDR3 length, J gene, D gene, CDR3 DNA, CDR3 protein. A D gene is named only where the DNA matches it firmly. Some rows have no size entry. The others give once, few or many, or a class for an expanded clone.

>many|TRBV6-1|13|TRBJ2-7|NA
TGTGCCAGCAGGCCAGGGGAACGGTACGAGCAGTACTTC
CASRPGERYEQYF
>NA|TRBV3-1|17|TRBJ1-1|NA
TGTGCCAGCAGCATAGGATGGGGATTTGGGTCCACCACTGAAGCTTTCTTT
CASSIGWGFGSTTEAFF
>few|TRBV27|14|TRBJ1-5|NA
TGTGCCAGCAGGTCCCAGGGGTTAGCTCAGCCCCAGCATTTT
CASRSQGLAQPQHF
>few|TRBV2|14|TRBJ1-4|TRBD1
TGTGCCAGCAGTCGGGACAGTTTTAATGAAGAACTGTTTTTT
CASSRDSFNEELFF
>NA|TRBV7-9|13|TRBJ2-7|NA
TGTGCCAGCAGCTTTACCGAGTCCTACGAGCAGTACTTC
CASSFTESYEQYF
>NA|TRBV30|14|TRBJ2-1|NA
TGTGCCTGGAGAGCCGGGTTAGTATTTCATGAGCAGTTCTTC
CAWRAGLVFHEQFF
>NA|TRBV11-3|15|TRBJ2-2|NA
TGTGCCAGCAGTCCAGGCGGAAGTCTTACCGGGGAGCTGTTTTTT
CASSPGGSLTGELFF
>many|TRBV4-1|13|TRBJ2-7|NA
TGCGCCAGCAGCCAACCCCTAGAGTACGAGCAGTACTTC
CASSQPLEYEQYF
>few|TRBV30|11|TRBJ1-4|NA
TGTGCCTGGAGTTTGACGGAAAAACTGTTTTTT
CAWSLTEKLFF
>NA|TRBV5-1|16|TRBJ2-2|TRBD1
TGCGCCAGCAGCTTGGTAGGACAGGCCCTCCCCGGGGAGCTGTTTTTT
CASSLVGQALPGELFF
>few|TRBV20-1|18|TRBJ2-3|TRBD2
TGCAGTGCTAGTCTGAAGGGGGGGGTAGCGGGAGCGACAGATACGCAGTATTTT
CSASLKGGVAGATDTQYF
>few|TRBV20-1|13|TRBJ2-7|NA
TGCAGTGCACTGACAGGTTCGACTTACGAGCAGTACTTC
CSALTGSTYEQYF
>NA|TRBV30|16|TRBJ2-1|TRBD2
TGTGCCTGGAGTGGGGGCGGGAGGGTCTCCTACAATGAGCAGTTCTTC
CAWSGGGRVSYNEQFF
>NA|TRBV30|15|TRBJ2-7|NA
TGTGCCTGGAGCCTAGTTCGCGGGGTTTCCTACGAGCAGTACTTC
CAWSLVRGVSYEQYF
>NA|TRBV6-6|13|TRBJ2-7|NA
TGTGCCAGCAGCCCAGGACAGCTAGGGGAGCAGTACTTC
CASSPGQLGEQYF
>NA|TRBV5-1|16|TRBJ2-7|TRBD1
TGCGCCAGCAGCTTGGTTTCGGGACAGGGGTTCAACGAGCAGTACTTC
CASSLVSGQGFNEQYF
>NA|TRBV6-2/TRBV6-3|14|TRBJ2-3|NA
TGTGCCAGCAGTCAACCTAGGGCCGCAGATACGCAGTATTTT
CASSQPRAADTQYF
>NA|TRBV9|14|TRBJ1-3|TRBD1
TGTGCCAGCAGCGGGACAGGTTCTGGAAACACCATATATTTT
CASSGTGSGNTIYF
>NA|TRBV7-8|15|TRBJ1-1|NA
TGTGCCAGCAGTCGACAGCCTTTACTGAACACTGAAGCTTTCTTT
CASSRQPLLNTEAFF
>few|TRBV13|14|TRBJ2-1|NA
TGTGCCAGCAGCCCGGGACAAGCCAGCCTTGAGCAGTTCTTC
CASSPGQASLEQFF
>few|TRBV27|17|TRBJ2-7|NA
TGTGCCAGCAGTTTTGTGAGTTCCGGGGGTGGGGGTTACGAGCAGTACTTC
CASSFVSSGGGGYEQYF
>NA|TRBV13|12|TRBJ2-7|NA
TGTGCCAGCAGCTTGACAGATTACGAGCAGTACTTC
CASSLTDYEQYF
>many|TRBV30|11|TRBJ2-1|NA
TGTGCCTGGAGTCACGGCCGCGAGGGGTTCTTC
CAWSHGREGFF
>NA|TRBV6-2/TRBV6-3|16|TRBJ2-7|TRBD1
TGTGCCAGCAGTTACTCGGGACAGGGTCCCTCCTACGAGCAGTACTTC
CASSYSGQGPSYEQYF
>NA|TRBV4-3|15|TRBJ2-7|TRBD1
TGCGCCAGCAGCCAAGACCGAGGGACAGCCTACGAGCAGTACTTC
CASSQDRGTAYEQYF
>NA|TRBV18|15|TRBJ2-7|TRBD1
TGTGCCAGCTCACCACCTGGAGGACAGGGCCACGAGCAGTACTTC
CASSPPGGQGHEQYF
>few|TRBV7-9|16|TRBJ1-1|NA
TGTGCCAGCAGCTTAGGACAAGGGGGGAAGAACACTGAAGCTTTCTTT
CASSLGQGGKNTEAFF
>NA|TRBV9|17|TRBJ1-6|NA
TGTGCCAGCAGCGTAAGTCAGGACAGAGCCTATAATTCACCCCTCCACTTT
CASSVSQDRAYNSPLHF
>few|TRBV5-8|18|TRBJ2-3|TRBD1
TGTGCCAGCAGCTTACGGACAGGGGCTTTCGTGGGCACAGATACGCAGTATTTT
CASSLRTGAFVGTDTQYF
>NA|TRBV7-9|15|TRBJ2-3|TRBD1
TGTGCCAGCGGACGGACAGGGTCCTTTGGCGATACGCAGTATTTT
CASGRTGSFGDTQYF
>NA|TRBV20-1|13|TRBJ1-4|TRBD1
TGCAGTGCTGACCAGGGGGATAATGAAAAACTGTTTTTT
CSADQGDNEKLFF
>few|TRBV20-1|13|TRBJ2-5|NA
TGCAGTGCTAGAGACTGGGGATCGGTGACCCAGTACTTC
CSARDWGSVTQYF
>few|TRBV6-6|13|TRBJ2-7|NA
TGTGCCAGCAATTTCCTGGGCAGGGACGAGCAGTACTTC
CASNFLGRDEQYF
>many|TRBV28|14|TRBJ1-5|TRBD1
TGTGCCAGCAGTGGGACAGGATACAATCAGCCCCAGCATTTT
CASSGTGYNQPQHF
>few|TRBV5-3|15|TRBJ2-2|NA
TGTGCCAGCAGGTCGTCCGGACATGGAGCCGGGGAGCTGTTTTTT
CASRSSGHGAGELFF
>NA|TRBV24-1|16|TRBJ2-5|NA
TGTGCCACCAGTGATTCCGGGGACGTGTACCAAAAGACCCAGTACTTC
CATSDSGDVYQKTQYF
>many|TRBV12-3/TRBV12-4|11|TRBJ1-1|NA
TGTGCCAGCAGTTTTGGACACATCGCTTTCTTT
CASSFGHIAFF
>NA|TRBV5-6|15|TRBJ1-5|TRBD1
TGTGCCAGCAGTAGAACAGGGGAGAGCAATCAGCCCCAGCATTTT
CASSRTGESNQPQHF
>many|TRBV6-2/TRBV6-3|15|TRBJ2-2|NA
TGTGCCAGCAGACGGGGACTTTACAAACACGGGGAGCTGTTTTTT
CASRRGLYKHGELFF
>many|TRBV6-5|14|TRBJ1-1|TRBD1
TGTGCCAGCAGTTACTCTTCGACAGGGGAGGAAGCTTTCTTT
CASSYSSTGEEAFF
>few|TRBV15|13|TRBJ1-5|NA
TGTGCCACCAGCAGAGACAGAAATCAGCCCCAGCATTTT
CATSRDRNQPQHF
>NA|TRBV4-1|15|TRBJ2-7|TRBD1
TGCGCCAGCAGCCAAGGACAGGGGGCTGGGTGGGAGAAGTACTTC
CASSQGQGAGWEKYF
>few|TRBV14|18|TRBJ2-7|NA
TGCGCCAGCAGCCAAGATTTTCGTCGTGGCTCCGGGGCCTACGAGCAGTACTTC
CASSQDFRRGSGAYEQYF
>few|TRBV28|14|TRBJ2-5|NA
TGTGCCAGCAGTTTAGCGTCGGGCTGGGAGACCCAGTACTTC
CASSLASGWETQYF
>NA|TRBV5-6|14|TRBJ1-4|NA
TGTGCCAGCAGTCCCGGGGGCTCTGGTGAAAAACTGTTTTTT
CASSPGGSGEKLFF
>many|TRBV24-1|10|TRBJ2-2|NA
TGTGCCACCGGATACGGGGAGCTGTTTTTT
CATGYGELFF
>NA|TRBV19|12|TRBJ2-1|TRBD1
TGTGCCAGTGGACAGGGGGCAAATGAGCAGTTCTTC
CASGQGANEQFF